This record concerns one T cell receptor beta chain sequence. The target of this receptor is not known. Per-nucleotide qualities are absent, and no much larger clonotype sits a single base away. Based on the germline V gene, the CDR1 and CDR2 sequences are SGHTA and FQGTGA. There are 16 amino acids in the CDR3, from cysteine to phenylalanine inclusive. The entry retains the CDR3 DNA only, 48 bases that are in frame from base 1. V was cut back by 5 bases and J by 0 bases, leaving a gap of 15 bases between them. The data were taken from a study of CD8 T cells in ankylosing spondylitis (dated 2017 in TCRdb). In the study overall: T cell receptor beta repertoires were profiled in healthy donors and ankylosing spondylitis patients so that disease-linked TCR variants could be found. Samples of peripheral blood were taken, and for ankylosing spondylitis patients, synovial fluid was collected as well. The full study cohort was made up of about 24 ankylosing spondylitis patients and about a hundred healthy donors.

For each ankylosing spondylitis patient, the synovial fluid sample was matched to a blood sample from that same patient. General study outcomes and caveats: The disease-linked clones showed a CD8+ phenotype and occurred at relatively low frequencies in peripheral blood. Some motif variants had previously been reported in the synovial fluid and blood of reactive arthritis patients, which suggests shared mechanisms of disease initiation. A TCR beta motif of eight highly homologous amino acid variants appeared characteristic of blood from ankylosing spondylitis patients. According to the report, matched synovial fluid samples from ankylosing spondylitis patients were significantly enriched for the disease-linked clones.

These reads were obtained on an Illumina HiSeq 2500. Quantitative 5'-RACE with molecular barcodes was used to prepare TCR beta libraries. The source study handled its data this way. A new computational method, built on a probabilistic model of VDJ rearrangement, was used to identify disease-linked TCR variants. Through fastp at Q25 and MiXCR, TCRdb rebuilt clones from the public reads, retaining in-frame beta chains. When rows share a CDR3 protein, they turn into one entry using the most common DNA and genes. In this record, the V and J calls reflect TCRdb's handling and not the investigators' own analysis. A total of roughly 150,000 distinct CDR3 sequences appear in this sample, roughly 31% of them only once. 6% of the sample is taken by the ten largest.

Input material: synovial fluid, either unsorted or a sorted T cell fraction (not recorded which). The receptor's source is a male donor with ankylosing spondylitis. The chain was built from TRBV7-3 and TRBJ2-3; possibly the D gene is TRBD2, per 6 matching bases. CDR3 region: CASSTQPGLSTDTQYF. The bases read TGTGCCAGCAGCACCCAACCGGGACTTAGCACAGATACGCAGTATTTT.